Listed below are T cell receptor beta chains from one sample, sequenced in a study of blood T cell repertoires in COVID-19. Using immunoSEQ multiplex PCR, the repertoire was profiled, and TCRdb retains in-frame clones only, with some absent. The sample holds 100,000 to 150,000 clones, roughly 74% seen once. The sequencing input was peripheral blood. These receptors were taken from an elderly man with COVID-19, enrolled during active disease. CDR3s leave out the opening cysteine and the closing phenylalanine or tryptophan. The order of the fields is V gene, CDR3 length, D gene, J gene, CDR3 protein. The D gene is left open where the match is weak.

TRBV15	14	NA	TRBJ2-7	ATSREVVGVGYEQY
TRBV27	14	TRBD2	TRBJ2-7	ASSSDGLAGGYEQY
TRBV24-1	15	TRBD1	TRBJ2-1	ATSDSSGQGADNEQF
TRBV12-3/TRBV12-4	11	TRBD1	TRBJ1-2	ASSLTGGYGYT
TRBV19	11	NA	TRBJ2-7	ASGSSGNWEQY
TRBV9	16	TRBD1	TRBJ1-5	ASSVVTGGTRGNQPQH
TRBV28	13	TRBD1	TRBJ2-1	ASSLRGTAYNEQF
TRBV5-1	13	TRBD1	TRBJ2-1	ASSQPGQGGNEQF
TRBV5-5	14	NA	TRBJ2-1	ASSLARRVSYNEQF
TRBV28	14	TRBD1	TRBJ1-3	ASSPPQGAGGNTIY
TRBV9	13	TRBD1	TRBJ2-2	ASSGQGAGTGELF
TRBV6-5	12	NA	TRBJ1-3	ASSYTGSGNTIY
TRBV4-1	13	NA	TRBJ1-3	ASSQEFFSGNTIY
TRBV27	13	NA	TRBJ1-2	ASSFLPGGVYGYT
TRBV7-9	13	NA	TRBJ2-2	ASSLLKVAPGELF
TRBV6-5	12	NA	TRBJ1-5	ATNSPPEAQPQH
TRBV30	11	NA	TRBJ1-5	AWSVRSNQPQH
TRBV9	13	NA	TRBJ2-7	ASSVALGSHYEQY
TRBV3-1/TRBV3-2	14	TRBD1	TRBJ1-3	ASSQVPSGGGNTIY
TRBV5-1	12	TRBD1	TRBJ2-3	ASSTGAVTDTQY
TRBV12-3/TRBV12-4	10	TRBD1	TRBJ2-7	ASSPNRGEQY
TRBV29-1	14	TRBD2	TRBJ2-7	SAAGGAGGPSYEQY
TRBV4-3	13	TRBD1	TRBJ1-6	ASSPLQTGGSPLH
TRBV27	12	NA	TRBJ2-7	ASSASANSYEQY
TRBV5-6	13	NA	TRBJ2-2	ASSYGHTNTGELF
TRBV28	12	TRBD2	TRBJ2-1	ASSSLWTSNEQF
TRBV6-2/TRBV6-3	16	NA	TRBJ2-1	ASSLPPWGISSYNEQF
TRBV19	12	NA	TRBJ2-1	ASRPEAGWGEQF
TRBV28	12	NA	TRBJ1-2	ASRDWQGLYGYT
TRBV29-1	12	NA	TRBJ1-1	SVQGGRGNTEAF
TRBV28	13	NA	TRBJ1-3	ASSSSQGTGNTIY
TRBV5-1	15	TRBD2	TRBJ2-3	ASSRQPDVAGGDTQY
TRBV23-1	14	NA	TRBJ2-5	ASSQIGFGAQETQY
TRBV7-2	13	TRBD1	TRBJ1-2	ASSLAPITGDGYT
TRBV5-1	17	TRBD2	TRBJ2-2	ASSQIGTSGRLNTGELF
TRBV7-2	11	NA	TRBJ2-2	ASSGPSAGELF
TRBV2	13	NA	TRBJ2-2	ASQPDLASTGELF
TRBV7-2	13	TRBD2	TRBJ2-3	ASSFGRRITDTQY
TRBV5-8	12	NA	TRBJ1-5	ASSGRVGNQPQH
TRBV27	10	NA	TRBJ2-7	ASSFLTYEQY
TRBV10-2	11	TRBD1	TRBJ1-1	ASRPGTDTEAF
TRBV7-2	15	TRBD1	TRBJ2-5	ASSPLDRGIGKETQY
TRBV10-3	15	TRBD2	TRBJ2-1	AISGTSGRAPYNEQF
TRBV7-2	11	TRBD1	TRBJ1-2	ASSFQGAHGYT
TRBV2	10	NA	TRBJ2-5	ASSEVRETQY
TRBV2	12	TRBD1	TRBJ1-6	ASSSGTGDSPLH
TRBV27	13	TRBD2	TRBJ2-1	ASSLQASGYNEQF
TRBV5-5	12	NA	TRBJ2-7	ASSLAGIPYEQY
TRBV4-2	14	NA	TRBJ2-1	ASSQEVRPAFNEQF
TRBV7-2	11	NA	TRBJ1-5	ASSYQGNQPQH
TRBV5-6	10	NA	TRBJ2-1	ASSPYYNEQF
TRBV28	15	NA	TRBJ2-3	ASSFPWRDGGTDTQY
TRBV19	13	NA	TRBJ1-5	ASTWDAGGNQPQH